Listed here are 20 T cell receptor beta chains from one sample, sequenced in a study of long-term antiretroviral therapy in people with HIV. They ran version v3.0 of the immunoSEQ assay at survey level. Libraries were prepared by immunoSEQ multiplex PCR; TCRdb keeps only in-frame clonotypes and omits some of them. The repertoire consists of 20,000 to 30,000 clones, with around 85% occurring once and the leading ten covering 15% to 20%. The sample here was unsorted PBMCs, taken 1.2 years after starting antiretroviral therapy. The receptors derive from a man between 45 and 60 years old with HIV.

A word on this clone: A read error may produce the germline difference seen at one junction end. This CDR3 is also generated by other DNA sequences in the sample. The rearrangement joins TRBV4-3 to TRBJ1-6; D perhaps matches TRBD1 (5 bases). The CDR3 is made up of 15 amino acids. Germline V gene lookup returns CDR1 LGHNA and CDR2 YSLEER. CDR3 DNA: TGCGCTAGCAGCCAAGATCGGGGCCGGAGATCACCCCTCCACTTT. Translation: CASSQDRGRRSPLHF.

The V call is TRBV19, the J call TRBJ1-2; 8 bases fit TRBD1. The V gene end was trimmed by 5 bases and the J gene end by 8 bases; junction bases not matched to a gene: 16. There are 16 residues in the CDR3. Germline lookup yields CDR1 LNHDA and CDR2 SQIVND (reference sequence). CDR3 in amino acids: CASSVLPGTGEAGYTF. DNA for the CDR3: TGTGCCAGTAGTGTACTTCCCGGGACAGGAGAGGCGGGCTACACCTTC.

V usage is TRBV28 and J usage is TRBJ1-3, with D perhaps matching TRBD1 (6 bases). Trimming pared 10 bases from V and 5 bases from J, leaving 18 bases between. This CDR3 is built from 14 residues. CDR1 is MDHEN and CDR2 is SYDVKM in the germline V gene. The CDR3 region is CATTDSQARNTIYF. Here the CDR3 DNA reads TGTGCCACCACGGACAGCCAGGCGAGAAACACCATATATTTT.

The rearrangement uses TRBV7-2 and TRBJ2-6, with D unresolved. CDR3 size: 14 residues. V lost 8 bases and J lost 0, with 8 bases in between. The germline V gene encodes CDR1 SGHTA and CDR2 FQGNSA. The CDR3 bases are TGTGCCAGCGGCATGAGCTCTGGGGCCAACGTCCTGACTTTC. Encoded protein: CASGMSSGANVLTF.

This chain uses TRBV5-1 with TRBJ1-5; no reliable D call. Germline V CDR1 and CDR2: SGHRS, YFSETQ. The V and J ends lost 1 base and 2 bases respectively, with 4 bases between them. The CDR3 length is 13 residues. The CDR3 coding sequence is TGCGCCAGCAGCTTGCTGGGCAATCAGCCCCAGCATTTT. Amino acid sequence: CASSLLGNQPQHF.

This chain uses TRBV27 with TRBJ2-3; the D gene is possibly TRBD2 (6 bases). The CDR3 totals 14 residues. Per germline, CDR1 MNHEY and CDR2 SMNVEV (reference sequence). Trimming removed 2 bases at V and 3 bases at J, with 9 bases between. The CDR3 nucleotides are TGTGCCAGCAGTTTAGCCGCGGGAACAGATACGCAGTATTTT. It is translated as CASSLAAGTDTQYF.

The V gene is TRBV4-1, the J gene TRBJ1-1; tentatively, D is TRBD1 (6 bases). Germline V CDR1 and CDR2: MGHRA, YSYEKL. The CDR3 runs to 17 residues. V dropped 4 bases and J dropped 12 bases, with 30 bases sitting between them. CDR3 bases: TGCGCCAGCAGCCCCGAGACAACTTTGACAGGCACCGGGGTGACTTTCTTT. It codes for CASSPETTLTGTGVTFF.

This chain joins TRBV27 and TRBJ2-3, with 7 nucleotides matching TRBD1. Germline assignment: CDR1 MNHEY and CDR2 SMNVEV (reference sequence). The length of the CDR3 is 15 residues. The V gene end was trimmed by 5 bases and the J gene end by 6 bases; junction bases not matched to a gene: 11. CDR3 in amino acids: CASSIGGLRGDTQYF. CDR3 coding DNA: TGTGCCAGCAGTATAGGGGGCCTCAGGGGGGATACGCAGTATTTT.

This clone was found a few times. The rearrangement joins TRBV5-4 to TRBJ1-5; D is uncertain. V was shortened by 4 bases and J by 11 bases, with 16 bases between the two germline ends. The CDR3 is made up of 13 amino acids. The V gene's germline CDR1 is SGHNT and CDR2 YYREEE (reference sequence). CDR3 bases: TGTGCCAGCAGCCTGGGCGGCCTTCGGTCCCAGCATTTT. Translation: CASSLGGLRSQHF.

This rearrangement joins TRBV19 to TRBJ1-1; D gene unclear. The CDR3 loop spans 8 amino acids. Germline lookup yields CDR1 LNHDA and CDR2 SQIVND (reference sequence). The V gene lost 9 bases and the J gene lost 11 bases, with 7 bases spanning the gap. CDR3 loop: CARPNAFF. In DNA form, the CDR3 reads TGTGCCAGACCGAATGCTTTCTTT.

The V call is TRBV4-1, the J call TRBJ2-5; D possibly corresponds to TRBD2 (6 bases). Trimming took 4 bases from V and 7 from J, leaving 19 bases between them. The CDR3 covers 15 residues. CDR1 MGHRA and CDR2 YSYEKL come from the germline V gene. CDR3 DNA: TGCGCCAGCAGCCCCTTCCGGGACTCCTGGGGGACCCAGTACTTC. Amino acid sequence: CASSPFRDSWGTQYF.

The chain joins TRBV2 to TRBJ2-2; 8 bases are shared with TRBD2. CDR1 and CDR2 (germline): SNHLY, FYNNEI. The length of the CDR3 is 15 residues. V was pared by 2 bases and J by 6 bases, with 5 bases of the junction left unmatched. The CDR3 coding sequence is TGTGCCAGCAGTGAAACGGGCGGGGGGCCCGGGGAGCTGTTTTTT. Protein sequence: CASSETGGGPGELFF.

This clone was observed a few times. The CDR3 coding sequence is TGTGCCAGCAGCGCGAGGGGACTCCGCGAGCAGTACTTC. Translated: CASSARGLREQYF. The gene calls are TRBV7-8 and TRBJ2-7, with a tentative D call TRBD2 (6 bases). Germline V lookup: CDR1 SGHVS, CDR2 FQNEAQ. V gave up 5 bases and J gave up 6 bases, with 14 bases separating them. The CDR3 sequence is 13 residues long.

The gene calls are TRBV15 and TRBJ2-7; TRBD1 is a possible D gene (6 bases). This CDR3 contains 14 residues. V shed 5 bases and J shed 0 bases, with 11 bases lying between them. In germline, CDR1 is LNHNV, CDR2 YYDKDF (reference sequence). The CDR3: CATSEHRASYEQYF. In nucleotides, the CDR3 is TGTGCCACCAGCGAACACAGGGCCTCCTACGAGCAGTACTTC.

This clone is a singleton in its sample. The chain links TRBV5-1 to TRBJ1-5; maybe TRBD1 (5 bases). Trimming shortened V by 0 bases and J by 1 base, and 5 bases separated the two germline ends. This CDR3 is 14 amino acids long. Germline CDR1 SGHRS, CDR2 YFSETQ. CDR3 sequence (DNA): TGCGCCAGCAGCTTGGGACAGAGCAATCAGCCCCAGCATTTT. It yields the protein CASSLGQSNQPQHF.

This clone was picked up a small number of times. The J gene is TRBJ2-7, the V gene TRBV7-9; no clear D. V lost 6 bases to trimming and J lost 0 bases, with 6 bases between them. The germline V gene encodes CDR1 SEHNR and CDR2 FQNEAQ (reference sequence). The CDR3 is 12 amino acids. The CDR3 protein is CASSRASYEQYF. CDR3 in DNA: TGTGCCAGCAGTCGGGCCTCCTACGAGCAGTACTTC.

This clone was seen only a few times. The V and J genes are TRBV30 and TRBJ1-1, with D uncertain. Trimming shortened V by 7 bases and J by 4 bases, and 10 bases separated the two germline ends. The CDR3 is 11 residues long. Germline CDR1 is GTSNPN and CDR2 is SVGIG (reference sequence). The CDR3 spells CAYSRGTEAFF. The CDR3 region has the DNA TGTGCCTACTCCCGGGGCACTGAAGCTTTCTTT.

This chain uses TRBV9 with TRBJ2-1; D gene ambiguous. The CDR3 length is 14 residues. The V gene's germline CDR1 is SGDLS and CDR2 YYNGEE. V shed 0 bases and J shed 4 bases, with 8 bases lying between them. The CDR3 coding sequence is TGTGCCAGCAGCGTAGTCCCAGGATACAATGAGCAGTTCTTC. It encodes CASSVVPGYNEQFF.

The chain has TRBV28 and TRBJ1-6, with 9 positions matching TRBD1. The ends lost 5 bases at V and 7 bases at J; junction bases unmatched: 6. This CDR3 is built from 15 residues. Germline-derived CDR1 and CDR2 are MDHEN and SYDVKM. CDR3 coding DNA: TGTGCCAGCAGTCGCCTCGACAGGGGGAATTCACCCCTCCACTTT. Encoded protein: CASSRLDRGNSPLHF.

This chain connects TRBV9 to TRBJ2-3; D is uncertain. The CDR3 sequence is 15 residues long. The V and J ends lost 0 bases and 4 bases respectively, with 12 bases between them. Germline CDR1 and CDR2: SGDLS and YYNGEE. The DNA of the CDR3 is TGTGCCAGCAGCGTAGACGCGATTGGTGCAGATACGCAGTATTTT. Amino acid sequence: CASSVDAIGADTQYF. The full variable domain, rest sourced from reference TRBV9 and TRBJ2-3, is DSGVTQTPKHLITATGQRVTLRCSPRSGDLSVYWYQQSLDQGLQFLIQYYNGEERAKGNILERFSAQQFPDLHSELNLSSLELGDSALYFCASSVDAIGADTQYFGPGTRLTVL.